Reported below is one T cell receptor beta chain. This sample is part of a study of shared clonotypes between healthy human individuals. Generated by immunoSEQ multiplex PCR, the TCRdb table keeps only in-frame clones and is missing some. Among 400,000 or so clones listed, approximately 97% were seen once. The receptor was isolated from a young man in good health. The sample comprised memory CD8+ T cells sorted from blood. Subset defined: CD45RO+ cells pooled with CCR7-negative TemRA cells.

The CDR3 here is CASSDRAGSNEQYF. For the CDR3, the DNA is TGTGCCAGCAGTGATCGGGCAGGGAGTAACGAGCAGTACTTC. The rearrangement links TRBV6-1 to TRBJ2-7; TRBD1 or TRBD2 may be the D gene (5 bases each). Germline V gene sequence: CDR1 MNHNS, CDR2 SASEGT. The CDR3 covers 14 residues. The V end lost 3 bases, the J end lost 5 bases, and 14 bases lay between the germline ends.